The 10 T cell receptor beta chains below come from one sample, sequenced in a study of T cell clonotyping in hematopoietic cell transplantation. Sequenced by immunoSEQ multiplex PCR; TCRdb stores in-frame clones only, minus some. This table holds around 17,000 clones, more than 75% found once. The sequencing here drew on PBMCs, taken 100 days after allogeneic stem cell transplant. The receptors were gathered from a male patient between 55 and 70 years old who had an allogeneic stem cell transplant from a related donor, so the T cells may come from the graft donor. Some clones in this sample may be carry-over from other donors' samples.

The CDR3 sequence is CASSSQGTDSYGYTF. DNA for the CDR3: TGTGCCAGTAGTTCTCAGGGGACAGACAGCTATGGCTACACCTTC. The genes are TRBV19 and TRBJ1-2, with 7 nucleotides matching TRBD1. V trimming: 5 bases; J trimming: 4 bases; junction bases outside the gene matches: 10. Germline CDR1 and CDR2: LNHDA and SQIVND (reference sequence). The CDR3 totals 15 residues.

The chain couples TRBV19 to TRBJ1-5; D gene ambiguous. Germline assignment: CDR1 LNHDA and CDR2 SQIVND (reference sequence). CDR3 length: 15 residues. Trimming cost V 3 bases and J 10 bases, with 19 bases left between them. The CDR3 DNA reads TGTGCCAGTAGTATGTTCCCGGGCGGTGGTTTTCCCCAGCATTTT. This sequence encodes CASSMFPGGGFPQHF.

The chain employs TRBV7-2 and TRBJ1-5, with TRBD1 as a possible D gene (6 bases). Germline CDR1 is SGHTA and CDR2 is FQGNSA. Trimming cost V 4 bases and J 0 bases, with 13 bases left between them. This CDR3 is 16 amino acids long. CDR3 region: CASSSGQLYSNQPQHF. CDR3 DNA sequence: TGTGCCAGCAGCTCCGGACAGTTATATAGCAATCAGCCCCAGCATTTT.

CDR3 amino acids: CASSLSSGQRTDTQYF. The DNA for the CDR3 is TGTGCCAGCAGCCTGTCTTCGGGACAGCGGACAGATACGCAGTATTTT. This chain links TRBV11-2 with TRBJ2-3; 7 bases line up with TRBD1. The CDR3 is 16 residues long. Germline V CDR1 and CDR2: SGHAT, FQNNGV. With 5 bases clipped from V and 3 bases from J, the junction kept 11 bases outside the gene matches.

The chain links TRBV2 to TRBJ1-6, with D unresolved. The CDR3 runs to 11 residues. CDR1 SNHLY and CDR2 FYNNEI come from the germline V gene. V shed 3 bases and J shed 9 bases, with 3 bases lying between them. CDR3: CASSDTSPLHF. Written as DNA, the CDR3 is TGTGCCAGCAGTGATACTTCACCCCTCCACTTT.

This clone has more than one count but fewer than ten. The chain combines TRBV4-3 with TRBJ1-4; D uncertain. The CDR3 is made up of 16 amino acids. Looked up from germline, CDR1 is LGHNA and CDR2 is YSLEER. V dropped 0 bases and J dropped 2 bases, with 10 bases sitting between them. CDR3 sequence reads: CASSQDRGWTNEKLFF. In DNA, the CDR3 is TGCGCCAGCAGCCAAGATCGAGGTTGGACTAATGAAAAACTGTTTTTT.

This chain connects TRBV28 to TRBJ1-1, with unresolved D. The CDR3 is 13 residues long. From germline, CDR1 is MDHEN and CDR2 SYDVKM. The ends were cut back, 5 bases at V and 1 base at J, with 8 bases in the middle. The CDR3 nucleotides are TGTGCCAGCAGTCCCGCAAAGAACACTGAAGCTTTCTTT. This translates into CASSPAKNTEAFF.

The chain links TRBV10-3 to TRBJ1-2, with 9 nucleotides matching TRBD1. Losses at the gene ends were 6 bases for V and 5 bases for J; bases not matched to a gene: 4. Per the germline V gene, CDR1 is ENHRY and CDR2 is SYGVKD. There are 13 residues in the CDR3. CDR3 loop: CAISNRGRYGYTF. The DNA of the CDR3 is TGTGCCATCAGCAACAGGGGGCGTTATGGCTACACCTTC.

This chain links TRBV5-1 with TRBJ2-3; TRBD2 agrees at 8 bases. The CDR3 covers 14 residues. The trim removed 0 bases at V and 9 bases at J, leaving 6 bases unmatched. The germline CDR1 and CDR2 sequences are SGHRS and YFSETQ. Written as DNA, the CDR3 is TGCGCCAGCAGCTTGGCCGGGGGGGCGGAAACGCAGTATTTT. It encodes CASSLAGGAETQYF. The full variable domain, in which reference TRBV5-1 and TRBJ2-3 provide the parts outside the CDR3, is KAGVTQTPRYLIKTRGQQVTLSCSPISGHRSVSWYQQTPGQGLQFLFEYFSETQRNKGNFPGRFSGRQFSNSRSEMNVSTLELGDSALYLCASSLAGGAETQYFGPGTRLTVL.

This CDR3 is CASSGQPYSNQPQHF. CDR3 nucleotides: TGTGCCAGCAGCGGACAGCCCTATAGCAATCAGCCCCAGCATTTT. The J gene is TRBJ1-5, the V gene TRBV6-1; tentative D call: TRBD1 (6 bases). The germline V gene has CDR1 MNHNS and CDR2 SASEGT. V was cut by 6 bases and J by 0 bases, with 12 bases left in between. The CDR3 is made up of 15 amino acids.